Each of the 31 T cell receptor beta chains below was sequenced from the same sample in a study of T cells expressing NK-cell markers (TCRdb year 2020). Libraries were made using 5' RACE. Sequencing was performed on an Illumina HiSeq 2000. The reads, reprocessed by TCRdb, yield one row per CDR3 protein sequence and no DNA. The sample's table lists a count of 300,000 or so distinct CDR3 sequences. 4% to 4.5% of the sample comes from the top ten. Sample: blood T cells: a sorted CD56 or NKG2C T cell subset, CD4+ or CD8+ T cells, or bulk PBMC T cells (not recorded which). The receptors stem from a woman between 18 and 69 years old in good health.

This chain joins TRBV20-1 and TRBJ2-1; the TCRdb call, TRBD1, lacks DNA for checking. CDR3 size: 15 residues. Germline assignment: CDR1 DFQATT and CDR2 SNEGSKA (reference sequence). CDR3 sequence: CSARDIQGIGNEQFF.

The chain links TRBV20-1 to TRBJ2-2; TCRdb picks TRBD1, but there is no DNA to check that call. Per the germline V gene, CDR1 is DFQATT and CDR2 is SNEGSKA (reference sequence). The CDR3 extends over 16 amino acids. CDR3 residues: CSARGTPGQNPGELFF.

V usage is TRBV28 and J usage is TRBJ2-7; TCRdb outputs TRBD2, but without DNA this stays unchecked. The CDR3 totals 16 residues. CDR1 MDHEN and CDR2 SYDVKM come from the germline V gene. CDR3: CASSMTSGFSSYEQYF.

This rearrangement joins TRBV20-1 to TRBJ2-3; TCRdb lists TRBD1, though no DNA is available to test this call. CDR3 length: 14 residues. CDR1 is DFQATT, CDR2 SNEGSKA, per germline (reference sequence). The CDR3: CSAWTGVSTDTQYF.

This sequence joins TRBV12-3 or TRBV12-4 and TRBJ2-1; the D gene TCRdb calls, TRBD2, cannot be checked with no DNA. The CDR3 loop spans 16 amino acids. Here the CDR3 reads CASSFLLAGGRNEQFF.

The J gene is TRBJ2-3, the V gene TRBV7-2; TCRdb indicates TRBD2, and absent DNA this call remains unverified. This CDR3 is built from 14 residues. The V gene's germline CDR1 is SGHTA and CDR2 FQGNSA. The CDR3 sequence: CASSASGGGNTQYF.

The V call is TRBV7-2, the J call TRBJ1-3. Germline-derived CDR1 and CDR2 are SGHTA and FQGNSA. The CDR3 sequence is 13 residues long. Here the CDR3 reads CASSSAGGNTIYF.

The chain has TRBV10-3 and TRBJ2-2; TCRdb selects TRBD1, and the lack of DNA leaves this call unchecked. The CDR3 length is 14 residues. Per the germline V gene, CDR1 is ENHRY and CDR2 is SYGVKD. CDR3 residues: CAIRGTTNTGELFF.

The rearrangement links TRBV12-3 or TRBV12-4 to TRBJ2-1; TCRdb reports TRBD1, a call that lacks DNA to check it against. This CDR3 comprises 13 residues. The CDR3 spells CASTMGAYNEQFF.

The gene calls are TRBV6-1 and TRBJ2-1. Germline CDR1 reads MNHNS; CDR2 reads SASEGT. The CDR3 runs to 13 residues. CDR3 sequence reads: CASSEARRYEQFF.

CDR3 in amino acids: CASSSVRGLPNTQYF. The V call is TRBV27, the J call TRBJ2-3; the TRBD1 assignment by TCRdb is unverifiable without DNA. Germline V gene data show CDR1 as MNHEY and CDR2 as SMNVEV (reference sequence). This CDR3 is built from 15 residues.

J is TRBJ2-5 and V is TRBV29-1; lacking DNA, the TRBD2 call made by TCRdb goes unchecked. The CDR3 runs 14 residues. Germline CDR1 reads SQVTM; CDR2 reads ANQGSEA. The CDR3 here is CSVAILAGEETQYF.

The genes are TRBV20-1 and TRBJ1-1. The CDR3 consists of 13 residues. CDR1 is DFQATT and CDR2 is SNEGSKA in the germline V gene (reference sequence). The CDR3 region is CSARELGIIEAFF.

The chain links TRBV7-2 to TRBJ2-1; the D call from TCRdb, TRBD2, cannot be confirmed without DNA. There are 16 residues in the CDR3. Germline values: CDR1 SGHTA, CDR2 FQGNSA. The CDR3 spells CASSARLAGGGNEQFF.

The chain combines TRBV20-1 with TRBJ2-1; without DNA, the TCRdb call of TRBD2 cannot be checked. CDR3 length equals 14 residues. Germline CDR1 and CDR2: DFQATT and SNEGSKA (reference sequence). The CDR3 region is CSAPLAGPFNEQFF.

The genes are TRBV6-1 and TRBJ2-3; TCRdb calls TRBD2, which cannot be checked without DNA. The V gene's germline CDR1 is MNHNS and CDR2 SASEGT. This CDR3 region has 14 residues. CDR3 region: CASTRGGQPDTQYF.

The genes are TRBV18 and TRBJ2-7; no DNA is available, so the TRBD2 call from TCRdb remains unchecked. Germline V gene data show CDR1 as KGHSH and CDR2 as LQKENI. The CDR3 consists of 13 residues. CDR3 amino acids: CASSPSSGIEQYF.

The V and J genes are TRBV29-1 and TRBJ2-5; the TRBD1 assignment by TCRdb is unverifiable without DNA. CDR1 and CDR2 (germline): SQVTM, ANQGSEA. CDR3 length: 15 amino acids. CDR3: CSVSPNRVNGETQYF.

The chain recombines TRBV6-2 or TRBV6-3 with TRBJ1-1; lacking DNA, the TRBD1 call made by TCRdb goes unchecked. The V gene's germline CDR1 is MNHEY and CDR2 SVGEGT. The CDR3 sequence is 13 residues long. CDR3: CASSYSPQPEAFF.

This chain connects TRBV2 to TRBJ1-5; lacking DNA, the TRBD1 call made by TCRdb goes unchecked. The length of the CDR3 is 16 residues. In germline, CDR1 is SNHLY, CDR2 FYNNEI. The CDR3 loop is CASSAPGTGKGQPQHF.

The V and J genes are TRBV30 and TRBJ2-5; without DNA, the TCRdb call of TRBD2 cannot be checked. The CDR3 has 16 residues. Germline CDR1 GTSNPN, CDR2 SVGIG (reference sequence). The CDR3 spells CAWNPGLAGPQETQYF.

The J gene is TRBJ2-5, the V gene TRBV24-1; absent DNA, TCRdb's TRBD2 call cannot be checked. CDR3 length: 15 amino acids. Germline assignment: CDR1 KGHDR and CDR2 SFDVKD. CDR3 amino acids: CATSGLDKTEETQYF.

V usage is TRBV7-2 and J usage is TRBJ1-1; TCRdb's D call, TRBD1, is unchecked because there is no DNA. The CDR3 is made up of 12 amino acids. Germline V gives CDR1 SGHTA, CDR2 FQGNSA. CDR3 loop: CASSTGWTEAFF.

This chain's CDR3 is CASDPGRPLAYNEQFF. This chain links TRBV25-1 with TRBJ2-1; the D call from TCRdb, TRBD2, cannot be confirmed without DNA. The germline gives CDR1 MGHDK, CDR2 SYGVNS. The CDR3 sequence is 16 residues long.

V gene TRBV18 combines with J gene TRBJ1-1. The CDR3 is 13 amino acids. Germline lookup yields CDR1 KGHSH and CDR2 LQKENI. The CDR3 protein is CASSPSVNTEAFF.

The rearrangement joins TRBV6-5 to TRBJ2-7; TCRdb calls TRBD1, which cannot be checked without DNA. This CDR3 spans 17 amino acids. Germline loops: CDR1 MNHEY, CDR2 SVGAGI. CDR3 sequence reads: CASIPEEFKQGIYEQYF.

The V call is TRBV6-1, the J call TRBJ2-1; TCRdb reports TRBD2, a call that lacks DNA to check it against. The CDR3 totals 13 residues. Germline V CDR1 and CDR2: MNHNS, SASEGT. The CDR3 protein is CASSKPLSGWQFF.

The V and J genes are TRBV5-4 and TRBJ1-2; TCRdb proposes TRBD1, but this gene call is untestable without DNA. The germline gives CDR1 SGHNT, CDR2 YYREEE (reference sequence). The CDR3 runs to 17 residues. The CDR3 here is CASTLGGGNGISHGYTF.

V usage is TRBV5-1 and J usage is TRBJ2-5; TCRdb designates TRBD2, a call that cannot be tested without DNA. The CDR3 covers 14 residues. Germline V gene sequence: CDR1 SGHRS, CDR2 YFSETQ. The CDR3 region is CASSLQSRGETQYF. Combining the CDR3 with reference TRBV5-1 and TRBJ2-5 gives the whole variable domain KAGVTQTPRYLIKTRGQQVTLSCSPISGHRSVSWYQQTPGQGLQFLFEYFSETQRNKGNFPGRFSGRQFSNSRSEMNVSTLELGDSALYLCASSLQSRGETQYFGPGTRLLVL.

The V call is TRBV18, the J call TRBJ1-4. Germline V CDR1 and CDR2: KGHSH, LQKENI. The length of the CDR3 is 14 residues. CDR3 protein: CASVPSGGNEKLFF.

The chain is built from TRBV28 and TRBJ1-5; the D call of TRBD1 rests on TCRdb alone, since no DNA is present to check it. Germline CDR1 is MDHEN and CDR2 is SYDVKM. CDR3 size: 14 residues. CDR3 in amino acids: CATLAGTGLRPQHF.